Described below is a single TCR beta chain sequence and its context. Germline and junction disagree at one end, which may indicate a read error. The data are from a study of breast tumors, draining lymph nodes, adjacent tissues. TCRdb independently ran MiXCR on the multiplex PCR reads; one entry per CDR3 protein. In the table there are 150,000 or so distinct CDR3 sequences, 33% of which are singletons. Germline assignment: CDR1 SEHNR and CDR2 FQNEAQ (reference sequence). This CDR3 contains 15 residues. Breast cancer patients provided tissue from their axillary draining lymph nodes. The chain recombines TRBV7-9 with TRBJ1-6; D uncertain. The receptor was isolated from a female donor with breast cancer. Some clones in this sample may be carry-over from other donors' samples. Input material: axillary lymph node tissue. The DNA of the CDR3 is TGTGCCAACAGCTTATCTAGCTCCTATAACTCACCCCTCCACTTT. As protein: CANSLSSSYNSPLHF.